This TCR beta chain was obtained from a study of blood T cell repertoires in COVID-19. Across the whole study: Italy, Spain and the United States were the sources of the convalescent and acute COVID-19 samples.

Original handling: Nucleated cell counts were estimated from reference gene primer amplification. Assay used: immunoSEQ multiplex PCR; TCRdb lists only in-frame clones, some missing. For V, J and clone size, that table is used; D and trimming come from the DNA. Of about 120,000 clones in the sample, approximately 81% were seen once. Trimming cost V 3 bases and J 0 bases; bases outside gene matches: 3. The CDR3 consists of 14 residues. From germline, CDR1 is DFQATT and CDR2 SNEGSKA (reference sequence). The sequence derives from a man aged 35-49 years with active or convalescent COVID-19. The sample was peripheral blood. V is TRBV20-1 and J is TRBJ2-7; 9 nucleotides agree with TRBD2. As DNA, the CDR3 is TGCAGTGCTAGTAGCGGGGGCGCCTCCTACGAGCAGTACTTC. Its protein product is CSASSGGASYEQYF.